The T cell receptor (beta chain) described here comes from a study of T cells after yellow fever vaccination. Study-wide results and limits: Within FACS-sorted repertoires, abundant clonotypes contaminating from the bulk population could be present. Relatively few clonotypes were ones that appeared in both CD4 and CD8 compartments. Post-booster reappearance was seen for most primary-vaccination clones (around 96% CD4, about 90% CD8).

Conversion of TCR transcripts into cDNA relied on 5'RACE template switching, which added a universal primer site and UMIs. Each CDR3 protein gets one entry after TCRdb re-called the 5' RACE reads with MiXCR. This repertoire shows some 300,000 distinct CDR3 sequences, 7.5% to 9.5% found once; its top ten account for 3% to 4%. As for this clonotype: Antigen unknown.

The V gene lost 6 bases and the J gene lost 3 bases, with 12 bases spanning the gap. The CDR3 spans 14 residues. The V gene's germline CDR1 is SGHTA and CDR2 FQGNSA. This rearrangement joins TRBV7-2 to TRBJ1-5; perhaps TRBD1 as D (5 bases). The TCR sequence derives from a man between 18 and 29 years old who received the YFV17D yellow fever vaccine. The sequenced sample was CD4+ T cells sorted from PBMCs, obtained 5 days after the yellow fever booster vaccination. CDR3 protein: CASSPGLINQPQHF. In DNA, the CDR3 is TGTGCCAGCAGTCCGGGACTTATCAATCAGCCCCAGCATTTT.